This note documents a single TCR beta chain sequence. The sample comes from a study of blood T cell repertoires in COVID-19. For the study at large: Researchers got acute and convalescent COVID-19 samples from the United States, Italy and Spain.

Recruits, aged roughly 18 to 89 years, lived in 24 US areas. The recovered donors of Cohort 3 showed two negative PCRs, clearance, or symptom resolution. The CDR3 is 11 amino acids. CDR1 is SGHVS, CDR2 FQNEAQ, per germline. Trimming stripped 5 bases from V and 6 bases from J, with 8 bases between. The assay was immunoSEQ multiplex PCR, and TCRdb's table has in-frame clones only and misses some. The table has 150,000 to 190,000 clones, around 84% seen once; the top ten hold around 7%. The gene calls are TRBV7-8 and TRBJ2-7; D not resolved. The clonotype originates from a man aged 50 to 60 who had recovered from COVID-19. Input material: PBMCs or T cells enriched from blood (not recorded which). CDR3 in amino acids: CASSRFSEQYF. The CDR3 nucleotides are TGTGCCAGCAGCCGTTTTAGCGAGCAGTACTTC.